The source of this TCR beta chain is a study of beta chain features in type 1 diabetes. Whole-study findings and limits: The question of HLA type influencing TCRB rearrangement was one that remained unresolved here. Moderately but significantly shorter TCRB CDR3s were found in Type 1 diabetes patients in all four CD4+ subsets. Relative to healthy donors, patients appeared to have naive, central memory and Treg TCRB repertoires that were more similar.

V lost 6 bases and J lost 3, with 14 bases in between. The CDR3 has 14 amino acids. The germline gives CDR1 SQVTM, CDR2 ANQGSEA. Details on this clone: Its specificity is unknown.

Sequencing targeted expressed TCRB transcripts, as all isolated RNA had been reverse transcribed. Sequencing was performed with immunoSEQ multiplex PCR; in TCRdb, only in-frame clones are kept and a portion is missing. Counted here are fewer than 70,000 clones, around 60% occurring once; the ten biggest clones make up under 0.35%. Sequencing was performed on stem cell memory CD4+ T cells from blood. The receptor comes from a woman aged 25 to 39 with type 1 diabetes. The chain carries TRBV29-1 and TRBJ1-4; tentative D call: TRBD1 (5 bases). The DNA of the CDR3 is TGCAGCGTAAAGCAGGGTGTGGCTAATGAAAAACTGTTTTTT. Protein product: CSVKQGVANEKLFF.